The clone carrying this TCR beta chain was seen more than once but under ten times. Source study methods: ImmunoSEQ output lacked quality scores and full-length reads, limiting matched filtering. Using immunoSEQ multiplex PCR, the repertoire was profiled, and TCRdb retains in-frame clones only, with some absent. V and J calls plus clone size are reproduced from that table; the DNA served to infer D and trimming. Of about 2 million clones in the sample, about 94% were seen once. The naive CD8 subset, CD45RO-negative cells positively selected for CCR7, excluded terminally differentiated effector memory CD45RA+ cells. These data originate in a study of shared clonotypes between healthy human individuals. Germline V gene data show CDR1 as SGHTA and CDR2 as FQGNSA. V was pared by 1 base and J by 6 bases, with 6 bases between. There are 12 residues in the CDR3.

The specimen sequenced was naive CD8+ T cells sorted from blood. The receptor's source is a man between 18 and 29 years old in good health. The V and J genes are TRBV7-2 and TRBJ1-1, with no clear D. CDR3 nucleotides: TGTGCCAGCAGCTTAGATGAAGCTGAAGCTTTCTTT. Translation: CASSLDEAEAFF.